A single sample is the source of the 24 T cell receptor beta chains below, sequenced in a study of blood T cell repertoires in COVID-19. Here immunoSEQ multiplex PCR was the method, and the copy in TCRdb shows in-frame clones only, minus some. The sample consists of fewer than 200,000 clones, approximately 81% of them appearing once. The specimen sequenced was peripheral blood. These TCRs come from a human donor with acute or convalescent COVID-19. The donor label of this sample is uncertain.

The CDR3 nucleotides are TGCGCCAGCAGTCAATCGGCTGAAGTGGATCGGGGGGCCGGAGAGGATACGCAGTATTTT. The encoded protein is CASSQSAEVDRGAGEDTQYF. The chain combines TRBV23-1 with TRBJ2-3; D is possibly TRBD2 (7 bases). TRBV23-1 is an ORF, and what it does is uncertain. This CDR3 is 20 amino acids long. V was pared by 0 bases and J by 6 bases, with 28 bases between.

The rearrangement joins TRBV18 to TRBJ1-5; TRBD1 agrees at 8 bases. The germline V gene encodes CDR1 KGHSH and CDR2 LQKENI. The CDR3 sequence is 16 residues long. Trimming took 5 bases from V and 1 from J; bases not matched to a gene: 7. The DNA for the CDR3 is TGTGCCAGCTCAAGTTCCGGACAGGGCAGCAATCAGCCCCAGCATTTT. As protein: CASSSSGQGSNQPQHF.

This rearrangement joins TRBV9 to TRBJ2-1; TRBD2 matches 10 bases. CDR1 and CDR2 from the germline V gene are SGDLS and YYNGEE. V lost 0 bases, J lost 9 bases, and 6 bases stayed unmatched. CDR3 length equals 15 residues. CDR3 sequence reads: CASSVVSGGAVEQFF. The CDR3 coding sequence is TGTGCCAGCAGCGTAGTGAGCGGGGGGGCCGTTGAGCAGTTCTTC.

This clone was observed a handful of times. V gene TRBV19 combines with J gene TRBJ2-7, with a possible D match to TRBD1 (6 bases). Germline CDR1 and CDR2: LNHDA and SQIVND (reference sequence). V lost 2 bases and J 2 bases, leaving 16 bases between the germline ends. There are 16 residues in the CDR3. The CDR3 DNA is TGTGCCAGTAGTATACTATCGGCAGGGGACGCCTACGAGCAGTACTTC. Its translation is CASSILSAGDAYEQYF. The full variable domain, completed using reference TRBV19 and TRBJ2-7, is DGGITQSPKYLFRKEGQNVTLSCEQNLNHDAMYWYRQDPGQGLRLIYYSQIVNDFQKGDIAEGYSVSREKKESFPLTVTSAQKNPTAFYLCASSILSAGDAYEQYFGPGTRLTVT.

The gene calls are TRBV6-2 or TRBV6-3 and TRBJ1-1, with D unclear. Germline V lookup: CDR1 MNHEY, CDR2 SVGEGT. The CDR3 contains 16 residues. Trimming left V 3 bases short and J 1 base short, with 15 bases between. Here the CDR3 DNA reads TGTGCCAGCAGTTATTGGGCGCGAGCGGGGAACACTGAAGCTTTCTTT. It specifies CASSYWARAGNTEAFF.

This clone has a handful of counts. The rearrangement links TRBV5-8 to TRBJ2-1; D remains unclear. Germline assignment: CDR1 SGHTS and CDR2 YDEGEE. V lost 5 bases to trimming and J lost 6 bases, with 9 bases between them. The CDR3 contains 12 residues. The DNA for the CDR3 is TGTGCCAGCAGTTCCCGACTCAATGAGCAGTTCTTC. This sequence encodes CASSSRLNEQFF.

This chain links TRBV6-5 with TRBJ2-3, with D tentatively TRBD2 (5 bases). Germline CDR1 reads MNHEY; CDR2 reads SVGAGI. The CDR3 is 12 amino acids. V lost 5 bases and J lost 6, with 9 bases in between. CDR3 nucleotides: TGTGCCAGCAGTAGTAGCGCCGATACGCAGTATTTT. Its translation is CASSSSADTQYF.

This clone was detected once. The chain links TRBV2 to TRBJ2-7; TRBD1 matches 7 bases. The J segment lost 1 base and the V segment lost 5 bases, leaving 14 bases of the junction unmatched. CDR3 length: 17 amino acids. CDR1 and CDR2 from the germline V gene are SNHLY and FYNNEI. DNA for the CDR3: TGTGCCAGCAGTAGCGAGTTGGGCAGGGGGAGATCCTACGAGCAGTACTTC. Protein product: CASSSELGRGRSYEQYF.

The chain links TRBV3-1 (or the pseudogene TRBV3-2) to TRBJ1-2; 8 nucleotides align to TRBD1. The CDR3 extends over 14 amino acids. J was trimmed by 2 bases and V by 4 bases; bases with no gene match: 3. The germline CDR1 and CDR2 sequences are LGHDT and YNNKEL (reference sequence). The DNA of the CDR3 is TGTGCCAGCAGCCTCCGACAGGGGAACTATGGCTACACCTTC. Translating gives CASSLRQGNYGYTF.

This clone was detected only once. CDR3 amino acids: CASTPGNIQYF. The CDR3 DNA is TGTGCCAGCACCCCAGGGAATATCCAGTACTTC. This rearrangement joins TRBV6-6 to TRBJ2-5; tentative D call: TRBD1 (5 bases). Germline CDR1 MNHNY, CDR2 SVGAGI (reference sequence). The germline V and J ends were trimmed by 7 bases and 10 bases, with 13 bases remaining between them. There are 11 residues in the CDR3.

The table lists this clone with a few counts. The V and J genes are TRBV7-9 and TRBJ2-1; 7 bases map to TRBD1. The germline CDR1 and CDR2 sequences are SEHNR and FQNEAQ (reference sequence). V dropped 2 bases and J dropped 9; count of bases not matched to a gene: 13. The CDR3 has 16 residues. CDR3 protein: CASSLPPGQVMGEQFF. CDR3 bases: TGTGCCAGCAGCTTACCCCCCGGACAGGTGATGGGTGAGCAGTTCTTC. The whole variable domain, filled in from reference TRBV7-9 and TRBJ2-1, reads DTGVSQNPRHKITKRGQNVTFRCDPISEHNRLYWYRQTLGQGPEFLTYFQNEAQLEKSRLLSDRFSAERPKGSFSTLEIQRTEQGDSAMYLCASSLPPGQVMGEQFFGPGTRLTVL.

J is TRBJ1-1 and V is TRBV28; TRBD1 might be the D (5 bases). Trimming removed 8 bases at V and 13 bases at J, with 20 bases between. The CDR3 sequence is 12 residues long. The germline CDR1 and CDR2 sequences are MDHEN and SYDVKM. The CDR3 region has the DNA TGTGCCAGCTCCCCTAGACAGAGAAAGGGTTTCTTT. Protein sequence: CASSPRQRKGFF.

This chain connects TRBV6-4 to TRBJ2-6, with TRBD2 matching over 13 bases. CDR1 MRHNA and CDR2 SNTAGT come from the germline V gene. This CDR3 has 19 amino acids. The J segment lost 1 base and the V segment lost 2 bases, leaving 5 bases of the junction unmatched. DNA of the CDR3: TGTGCCAGCAGTGACGAAGCGACTAGCGGGGGGTCTGGGGCCAACGTCCTGACTTTC. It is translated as CASSDEATSGGSGANVLTF.

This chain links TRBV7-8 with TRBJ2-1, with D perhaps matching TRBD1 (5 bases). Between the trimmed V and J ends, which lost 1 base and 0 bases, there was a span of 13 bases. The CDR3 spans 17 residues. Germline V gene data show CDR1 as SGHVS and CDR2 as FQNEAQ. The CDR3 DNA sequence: TGTGCCAGCAGCTTAGACCAGGGTCTCAGCTCCTACAATGAGCAGTTCTTC. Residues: CASSLDQGLSSYNEQFF.

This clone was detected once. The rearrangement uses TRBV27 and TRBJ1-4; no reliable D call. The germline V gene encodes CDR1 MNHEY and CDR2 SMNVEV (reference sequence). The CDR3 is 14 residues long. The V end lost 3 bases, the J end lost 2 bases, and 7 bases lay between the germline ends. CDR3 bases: TGTGCCAGCAGTTTCAGAGGGACTAATGAAAAACTGTTTTTT. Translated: CASSFRGTNEKLFF.

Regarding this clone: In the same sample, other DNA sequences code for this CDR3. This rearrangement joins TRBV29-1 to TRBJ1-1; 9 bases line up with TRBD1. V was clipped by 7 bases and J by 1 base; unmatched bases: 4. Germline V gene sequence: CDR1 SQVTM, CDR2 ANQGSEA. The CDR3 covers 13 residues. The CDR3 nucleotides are TGCAGCGCGAGGGGACAGGGGAACACTGAAGCTTTCTTT. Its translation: CSARGQGNTEAFF.

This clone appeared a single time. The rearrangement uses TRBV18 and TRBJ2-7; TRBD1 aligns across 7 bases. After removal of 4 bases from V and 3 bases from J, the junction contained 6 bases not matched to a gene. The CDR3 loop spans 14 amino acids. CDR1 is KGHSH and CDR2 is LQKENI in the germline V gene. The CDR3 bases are TGTGCCAGCTCACACCGGGACAGAGACTACGAGCAGTACTTC. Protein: CASSHRDRDYEQYF.

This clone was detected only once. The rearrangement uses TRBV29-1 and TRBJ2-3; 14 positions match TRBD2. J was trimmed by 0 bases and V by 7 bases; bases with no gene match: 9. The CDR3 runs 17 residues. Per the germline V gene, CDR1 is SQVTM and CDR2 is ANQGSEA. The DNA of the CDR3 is TGCAGCGGGGGCGGACTAGCGGGGGGCCCCAGCACAGATACGCAGTATTTT. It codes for CSGGGLAGGPSTDTQYF.

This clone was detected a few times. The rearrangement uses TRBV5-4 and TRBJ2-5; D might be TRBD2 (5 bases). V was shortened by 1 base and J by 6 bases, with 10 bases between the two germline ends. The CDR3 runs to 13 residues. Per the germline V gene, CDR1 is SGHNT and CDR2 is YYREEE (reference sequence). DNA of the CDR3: TGTGCCAGCAGCTTGAGCGGAATGAAGACCCAGTACTTC. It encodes CASSLSGMKTQYF. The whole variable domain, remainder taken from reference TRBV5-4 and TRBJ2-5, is ETGVTQSPTHLIKTRGQQVTLRCSSQSGHNTVSWYQQALGQGPQFIFQYYREEENGRGNFPPRFSGLQFPNYSSELNVNALELDDSALYLCASSLSGMKTQYFGPGTRLLVL.

The CDR3 protein is CASSLKGGSRNEQFF. The CDR3 DNA follows: TGTGCCAGCAGCTTAAAAGGGGGCAGTAGGAATGAGCAGTTCTTC. The V gene is TRBV7-3, the J gene TRBJ2-1, with 7 bases fitting TRBD1. Germline CDR1 SGHTA, CDR2 FQGTGA. The CDR3 is made up of 15 amino acids. Trimming at V came to 1 base and at J to 7 bases, leaving 7 bases not matched to a gene. The complete variable domain, with remaining parts taken from reference TRBV7-3 and TRBJ2-1, reads GAGVSQTPSNKVTEKGKYVELRCDPISGHTALYWYRQSLGQGPEFLIYFQGTGAADDSGLPNDRFFAVRPEGSVSTLKIQRTERGDSAVYLCASSLKGGSRNEQFFGPGTRLTVL.

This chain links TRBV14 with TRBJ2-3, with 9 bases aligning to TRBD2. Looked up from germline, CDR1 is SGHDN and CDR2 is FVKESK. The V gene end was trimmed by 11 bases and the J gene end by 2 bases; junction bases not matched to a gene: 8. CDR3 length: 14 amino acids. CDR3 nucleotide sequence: TGTGCCCGCGGGGCGGGGGGGGCCACAGATACGCAGTATTTT. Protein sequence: CARGAGGATDTQYF.

The CDR3 DNA reads TGTGCCAGTAGTAGGGGAGGGCAGATCTATGGCTACACCTTC. Protein product: CASSRGGQIYGYTF. The chain combines TRBV19 with TRBJ1-2; no definite D call. Trimming cost V 4 bases and J 4 bases, with 13 bases left between them. Germline V gene sequence: CDR1 LNHDA, CDR2 SQIVND (reference sequence). The CDR3 totals 14 residues.

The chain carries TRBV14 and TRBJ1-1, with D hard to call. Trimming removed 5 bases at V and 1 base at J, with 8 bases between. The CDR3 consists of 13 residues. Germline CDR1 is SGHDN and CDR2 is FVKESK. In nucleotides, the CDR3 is TGTGCCAGCAGCGTCCGGGGGAACACTGAAGCTTTCTTT. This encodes CASSVRGNTEAFF.

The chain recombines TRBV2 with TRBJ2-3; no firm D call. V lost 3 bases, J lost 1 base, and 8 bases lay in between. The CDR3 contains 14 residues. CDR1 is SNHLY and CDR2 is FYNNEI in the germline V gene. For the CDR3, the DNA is TGTGCCAGCAGTGATGGGCACCGCACAGATACGCAGTATTTT. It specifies CASSDGHRTDTQYF.